This T cell receptor (beta chain) was sequenced for a study of shared clonotypes between healthy human individuals. Profiled with immunoSEQ multiplex PCR; TCRdb holds only in-frame clones, not every one. The repertoire holds approximately 1,500,000 clones, with around 97% as singletons. As regards this clone: Its antigen is as yet unknown.

Study-wide results and limits: The four-donor shared clonotypes exceeded non-shared clonotypes in generation probability, with non-shared ones scoring lower. Read depth was anticipated to influence clonotype sharing among donors.

The clonotype comes from a man aged 30 to 45 in good health. The material sequenced was naive CD4+ T cells sorted from blood. Regarding subset: CD45RA+ positively selected.

CDR3 amino acids: CASSPGRFSTDTQYF. The CDR3 coding sequence is TGTGCCAGCTCACCTGGACGGTTTAGCACAGATACGCAGTATTTT. This chain links TRBV18 with TRBJ2-3; D gene ambiguous. The CDR3 is 15 residues long. Per germline, CDR1 KGHSH and CDR2 LQKENI. Trimming removed 3 bases at V and 0 bases at J, with 10 bases between.